A single sample is the source of the 2 T cell receptor beta chains below, sequenced in a study of tumor-infiltrating lymphocytes in primary liver carcinoma. Starting material of 500 to 600 ng total RNA yielded TCR beta cDNA via a constant-region primer. Libraries for TCR beta were built through three nested multiplex PCR rounds, which together made up a slightly modified ARM-PCR procedure. With TRBV1-TRBV30 forward primers and a C-beta reverse primer, the first two PCR rounds were run for nine to eleven cycles each. TCRdb re-called the multiplex PCR reads with MiXCR, one entry per CDR3 protein. Found here are 45,000 or so distinct CDR3 sequences, more than 70% of them singletons; the top ten hold 38%. Each 20-30 mg portion of unsorted bulk tissue served as the source for co-extraction of RNA and DNA. The sequenced sample was tumor-adjacent normal liver tissue. These receptors came from a woman aged 30 to 39 with primary liver carcinoma and hepatitis B virus infection.

In this sample, this clonotype is medium-sized (0.01 to 0.1%). The chain uses TRBV29-1 and TRBJ1-2; D call uncertain. This CDR3 comprises 13 residues. V was pared by 0 bases and J by 8 bases, with 13 bases between. Germline CDR1 is SQVTM and CDR2 is ANQGSEA. CDR3 sequence: CSVEDRWADGYTF. CDR3 DNA: TGCAGCGTTGAAGATCGATGGGCTGACGGCTACACCTTC.

A word on this clonotype: One end of the junction varies from germline; a read error may be responsible. V and J are TRBV6-1 and TRBJ2-7, with D perhaps matching TRBD1 or TRBD2 (5 bases each). This CDR3 spans 15 amino acids. In germline, CDR1 is MNHNS, CDR2 SASEGT. The chain's CDR3 is CASSELGELSYEQYF. CDR3 sequence (DNA): TGCGCCAGCAGTGAACTGGGGGAACTCTCCTACGAGCAGTACTTC.